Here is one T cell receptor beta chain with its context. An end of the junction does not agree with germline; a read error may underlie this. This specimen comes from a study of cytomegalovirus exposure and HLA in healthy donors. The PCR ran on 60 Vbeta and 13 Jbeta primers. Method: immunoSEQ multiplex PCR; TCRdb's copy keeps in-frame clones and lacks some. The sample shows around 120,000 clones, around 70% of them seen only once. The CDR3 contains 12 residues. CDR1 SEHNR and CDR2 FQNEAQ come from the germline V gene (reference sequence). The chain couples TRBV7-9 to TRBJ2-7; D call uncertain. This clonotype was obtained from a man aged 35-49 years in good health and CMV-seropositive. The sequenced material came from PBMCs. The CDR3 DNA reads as TGTGCCAGCAGCTTAGCGGATTCGGAGCAGCACTTC. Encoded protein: CASSLADSEQHF.